The 27 T cell receptor beta chains below all came from one sample that was sequenced in a study of beta chain features in type 1 diabetes. Expressed TCRB transcripts got sequenced, as all isolated RNA was reverse transcribed. The table came from immunoSEQ multiplex PCR; TCRdb's copy has only in-frame clones and leaves some out. Among about 270,000 clones, roughly 15% were seen once, and the ten largest hold more than 0.025%. Sequencing was performed on naive CD4+ T cells from blood. The receptors here all came from a woman aged 40-49 years in good health.

This clone was picked up a small number of times. This rearrangement joins TRBV4-2 to TRBJ2-2; 11 bases are a match to TRBD2. V shed 0 bases and J 7 bases; nucleotides not matched to a gene: 1. CDR1 and CDR2 from the germline V gene are LGHNA and YNFKEQ. The CDR3 loop spans 15 amino acids. For the CDR3, the DNA is TGTGCCAGCAGCCAAGAGGGACTAGCGGTCGGGGAGCTGTTTTTT. Translation: CASSQEGLAVGELFF.

The rearrangement links TRBV6-6 to TRBJ1-1, with a tentative D call TRBD1 (6 bases). Trimming left V 2 bases short and J 4 bases short, with 14 bases between. The CDR3 runs 15 residues. CDR1 is MNHNY and CDR2 is SVGAGI in the germline V gene (reference sequence). CDR3 in DNA: TGTGCCAGCAGTTACAATCGGGGAGGGGGCACTGAAGCTTTCTTT. Its protein is CASSYNRGGGTEAFF.

The sample holds a few counts of this clone. The chain carries TRBV13 and TRBJ2-5; TRBD1 aligns across 11 bases. V gave up 4 bases and J gave up 3 bases; unmatched junction bases: 7. Germline V CDR1 and CDR2: PRHDT, FYEKMQ (reference sequence). The CDR3 extends over 16 amino acids. The CDR3 region has the DNA TGTGCCAGCAGCTCACAAGCGGGACAGGGGGAAGAGACCCAGTACTTC. Its protein is CASSSQAGQGEETQYF.

Only a few counts were recorded for this clone. This chain uses TRBV18 with TRBJ2-1; tentative D call: TRBD2 (5 bases). CDR3 length: 13 amino acids. CDR1 is KGHSH, CDR2 LQKENI, per germline. Trimming stripped 3 bases from V and 9 bases from J, with 12 bases between. In DNA, the CDR3 is TGTGCCAGCTCACCCAACGGACTCCGTGAGCAGTTCTTC. It codes for CASSPNGLREQFF.

This clone appeared a few times. CDR3 DNA sequence: TGTGCCAGCAGCAAAGGGGCACGTAATTCAGACTCCTACGAGCAGTACTTC. It translates to CASSKGARNSDSYEQYF. The chain couples TRBV21-1 to TRBJ2-7; the table's D call of TRBD1 was not tested on the DNA. TRBV21-1 is an annotated pseudogene. This CDR3 has 17 residues.

Of note for this clone: Other DNA sequences in this sample translate to the same CDR3. The chain employs TRBV14 and TRBJ1-1; TRBD1 matches at 8 bases. The CDR3 runs 13 residues. Germline V gene data show CDR1 as SGHDN and CDR2 as FVKESK. J was trimmed by 8 bases and V by 4 bases; bases with no gene match: 6. The CDR3 loop is CASSRDRWTEAFF. The CDR3 DNA reads as TGTGCCAGCAGCCGGGACAGGTGGACCGAAGCTTTCTTT.

The rearrangement uses TRBV5-1 and TRBJ2-3, with D possibly being TRBD2 (5 bases). Trimming pared 4 bases from V and 4 bases from J, leaving 10 bases between. Germline CDR1 and CDR2: SGHRS and YFSETQ. The CDR3 length is 13 residues. This CDR3 is CASSPSGSDTQYF. As DNA, the CDR3 is TGCGCCAGCAGCCCGTCGGGGTCAGATACGCAGTATTTT.

The chain joins TRBV5-5 to TRBJ1-4; no reliable D call. Trimming shortened V by 4 bases and J by 0 bases, and 10 bases separated the two germline ends. Looked up from germline, CDR1 is SGHKS and CDR2 is YYEKEE (reference sequence). The CDR3 consists of 15 residues. CDR3 sequence: CASSPIATTNEKLFF. The CDR3 nucleotides read TGTGCCAGCAGCCCAATTGCTACAACTAATGAAAAACTGTTTTTT.

This clone was counted between two and nine times. The chain is built from TRBV4-1 and TRBJ1-4; D is ambiguous. Trimming pared 0 bases from V and 10 bases from J, leaving 9 bases between. Germline CDR1 MGHRA, CDR2 YSYEKL. The CDR3 is 13 amino acids. CDR3 region: CASSQDVTVKLFF. As DNA, the CDR3 is TGCGCCAGCAGCCAAGACGTAACTGTAAAACTGTTTTTT.

The rearrangement uses TRBV6-5 and TRBJ2-1; possible D gene TRBD2, 6 bases. This CDR3 comprises 14 residues. Germline CDR1 is MNHEY and CDR2 is SVGAGI. Trimming removed 6 bases at V and 6 bases at J, with 15 bases between. CDR3 loop: CASRAGTPFNEQFF. Written as DNA, the CDR3 is TGTGCCAGCAGGGCCGGGACTCCATTCAATGAGCAGTTCTTC.

The sample holds a few counts of this clone. The genes are TRBV7-2 and TRBJ1-2, with D unclear. CDR3 size: 11 residues. The germline gives CDR1 SGHTA, CDR2 FQGNSA. The V end was cut by 4 bases, the J end by 5 bases, with 5 bases between. The CDR3 DNA reads TGTGCCAGCAGCTCCCCTTATGGCTACACCTTC. It is translated as CASSSPYGYTF. The whole variable domain, remainder taken from reference TRBV7-2 and TRBJ1-2, is GAGVSQSPSNKVTEKGKDVELRCDPISGHTALYWYRQSLGQGLEFLIYFQGNSAPDKSGLPSDRFSAERTGGSVSTLTIQRTQQEDSAVYLCASSSPYGYTFGSGTRLTVV.

Only a few counts were recorded for this clone. The V gene is TRBV6-5, the J gene TRBJ1-6, with TRBD1 as a possible D gene (6 bases). Deletions cut 8 bases from V and 4 bases from J, with 15 bases between. The CDR3 runs 15 residues. Germline V CDR1 and CDR2: MNHEY, SVGAGI. This CDR3 reads CASAIGGGYNSPLHF. CDR3 nucleotide sequence: TGTGCCAGCGCGATAGGGGGGGGTTATAATTCACCCCTCCACTTT.

V and J are TRBV5-1 and TRBJ1-6; TRBD1 might be the D (6 bases). This CDR3 has 15 amino acids. V was cut by 3 bases and J by 3 bases, with 10 bases left in between. Germline-derived CDR1 and CDR2 are SGHRS and YFSETQ. CDR3 sequence (DNA): TGCGCCAGCAGCTACAGGGCTCGCTATAATTCACCCCTCCACTTT. Residues: CASSYRARYNSPLHF.

The chain is built from TRBV9 and TRBJ2-3; maybe TRBD1 (6 bases). CDR1 and CDR2 (germline): SGDLS, YYNGEE. The CDR3 runs to 16 residues. V lost 0 bases and J lost 0, with 11 bases in between. CDR3 protein: CASSVAGTPSTDTQYF. The CDR3 bases are TGTGCCAGCAGCGTAGCTGGGACACCTAGCACAGATACGCAGTATTTT.

This clone was seen a few times. The CDR3 region is CASSLQGPGSNQPQHF. CDR3 nucleotides: TGTGCCAGCAGTTTACAGGGTCCCGGGAGCAATCAGCCCCAGCATTTT. This sequence joins TRBV28 and TRBJ1-5; D perhaps matches TRBD1 (5 bases). The germline gives CDR1 MDHEN, CDR2 SYDVKM. This CDR3 has 16 amino acids. Between the trimmed V and J ends, which lost 2 bases and 1 base, there was a span of 12 bases. Supplemented by reference TRBV28 and TRBJ1-5, the full variable domain reads DVKVTQSSRYLVKRTGEKVFLECVQDMDHENMFWYRQDPGLGLRLIYFSYDVKMKEKGDIPEGYSVSREKKERFSLILESASTNQTSMYLCASSLQGPGSNQPQHFGDGTRLSIL.

The table lists this clone with a few counts. This chain connects TRBV5-1 to TRBJ2-1; D is ambiguous. V lost 5 bases and J lost 0, with 12 bases in between. The CDR3 runs 15 residues. CDR1 SGHRS and CDR2 YFSETQ come from the germline V gene. CDR3 nucleotides: TGCGCCAGCAGACCCACTCCTAGCTCCTACAATGAGCAGTTCTTC. Translating it yields CASRPTPSSYNEQFF.

The chain uses TRBV10-1 and TRBJ2-7; 7 nucleotides align to TRBD2. This CDR3 region has 12 residues. In germline, CDR1 is WNHNN, CDR2 SYGVQD (reference sequence). Trimming cost V 5 bases and J 7 bases; bases outside gene matches: 5. CDR3 sequence reads: CASSLQGGEQYF. DNA of the CDR3: TGCGCCAGCAGTCTTCAGGGAGGGGAGCAGTACTTC.

This clone was seen more than once but under ten times. Other nucleotide sequences from this sample produce the same CDR3. This chain links TRBV5-1 with TRBJ2-7, with 7 positions matching TRBD2. With 4 bases clipped from V and 4 bases from J, the junction kept 2 bases outside the gene matches. The CDR3 consists of 12 residues. Germline V gene lookup returns CDR1 SGHRS and CDR2 YFSETQ. The CDR3, as DNA: TGCGCCAGCAGCCCCGGGGGGTACGAGCAGTACTTC. Amino acids: CASSPGGYEQYF.

J is TRBJ1-5 and V is TRBV6-6; D call uncertain. V was cut by 7 bases and J by 0 bases, with 16 bases left in between. CDR3 length: 16 amino acids. The germline CDR1 and CDR2 sequences are MNHNY and SVGAGI (reference sequence). CDR3 sequence (DNA): TGTGCCAGCACCCTATTGGGTCAGGTTAGCAATCAGCCCCAGCATTTT. Its translation: CASTLLGQVSNQPQHF.

V gene TRBV9 combines with J gene TRBJ2-1, with TRBD1 as a possible D gene (6 bases). CDR3 length equals 16 residues. V lost 0 bases to trimming and J lost 5 bases, with 15 bases between them. CDR1 and CDR2 from the germline V gene are SGDLS and YYNGEE. The CDR3 bases are TGTGCCAGCAGCGTAGGTTCGGCAGGGGTGCACAATGAGCAGTTCTTC. Translated: CASSVGSAGVHNEQFF.

This clone was counted only a few times. The rearrangement joins TRBV6-5 to TRBJ2-2; D perhaps matches TRBD2 (6 bases). The CDR3 contains 14 residues. V was shortened by 7 bases and J by 1 base, with 10 bases between the two germline ends. Germline V gene lookup returns CDR1 MNHEY and CDR2 SVGAGI. The CDR3 coding sequence is TGTGCCAGCAAGGCGGGGTTGAACACCGGGGAGCTGTTTTTT. As protein: CASKAGLNTGELFF.

This chain connects TRBV6-1 to TRBJ2-7; TRBD2 is a possible D gene (6 bases). CDR3 length: 14 amino acids. Germline V gene data show CDR1 as MNHNS and CDR2 as SASEGT. V dropped 2 bases and J dropped 4 bases, with 12 bases sitting between them. The CDR3: CASSEPGGGYEQYF. CDR3 sequence (DNA): TGTGCCAGCAGTGAACCTGGGGGAGGTTACGAGCAGTACTTC.

V and J are TRBV7-8 and TRBJ1-2; 8 positions match TRBD1. Trimming cost V 11 bases and J 8 bases; bases outside gene matches: 13. This CDR3 is built from 13 residues. The germline gives CDR1 SGHVS, CDR2 FQNEAQ. The CDR3 reads CASGIGQGRGYTF. DNA for the CDR3: TGTGCCTCTGGCATTGGACAGGGTAGGGGCTACACCTTC.

The rearrangement uses TRBV6-5 and TRBJ2-5; the match to TRBD1 covers 9 bases. Germline V CDR1 and CDR2: MNHEY, SVGAGI. The ends lost 5 bases at V and 4 bases at J; junction bases unmatched: 5. This CDR3 region has 14 residues. The CDR3 is CASSPGTGRETQYF. The CDR3 bases are TGTGCCAGCAGTCCCGGGACAGGGAGAGAGACCCAGTACTTC.

V usage is TRBV7-9 and J usage is TRBJ2-7, with TRBD2 matching 14 bases. Germline V gene data show CDR1 as SEHNR and CDR2 as FQNEAQ (reference sequence). The CDR3 runs to 15 residues. Trimming took 5 bases from V and 5 from J; bases not matched to a gene: 5. The CDR3 nucleotides are TGTGCCAGCAGCCTTGGACTAGCGGGGGGTCACGAGCAGTACTTC. The encoded protein is CASSLGLAGGHEQYF.

V usage is TRBV19 and J usage is TRBJ1-1, with a possible D match to TRBD1 (6 bases). V was pared by 6 bases and J by 4 bases, with 12 bases between. Germline V CDR1 and CDR2: LNHDA, SQIVND (reference sequence). This CDR3 has 13 residues. The DNA for the CDR3 is TGTGCCAGTAGATACAGGGACCGCACTGAAGCTTTCTTT. Encoded protein: CASRYRDRTEAFF.

In this sample, this clone turned up a few times. The gene calls are TRBV19 and TRBJ1-1, with 10 bases matching TRBD1. This CDR3 is 14 amino acids long. V lost 6 bases, J lost 10 bases, and 11 bases stayed unmatched. The germline gives CDR1 LNHDA, CDR2 SQIVND (reference sequence). CDR3 nucleotide sequence: TGTGCCAGTAGCCCCGGGACAGGGGTGAGATTAGCTTTCTTT. Protein sequence: CASSPGTGVRLAFF.